The entry below describes one TCR beta chain. These data originate in a study of blood T cell repertoires in COVID-19. Overall study context: COVID-19 samples from acute and convalescent phases originated in the United States, Italy and Spain. T cells, B-cell-depleted T cells, or PBMCs supplied cDNA or gDNA.

Per germline, CDR1 MDHEN and CDR2 SYDVKM. V dropped 2 bases and J dropped 6 bases, with 14 bases sitting between them. The CDR3 contains 15 residues. Authors' processing steps: Scientists estimated how many nucleated cells there were by amplifying reference gene primers. Libraries were prepared by immunoSEQ multiplex PCR; TCRdb keeps only in-frame clonotypes and omits some of them. V and J calls and clone size are those listed in that table; D and trimming were worked out from the DNA. The sample includes approximately 260,000 clones, approximately 92% of them seen just once. The rearrangement joins TRBV28 to TRBJ1-5, with D maybe TRBD1 (5 bases). Input material: peripheral blood. The sequence was collected from a woman in her 40s who had recovered from COVID-19. Here the CDR3 reads CASSLGAGSTQPQHF. CDR3 in DNA: TGTGCCAGCAGTTTAGGGGCAGGGTCCACTCAGCCCCAGCATTTT.